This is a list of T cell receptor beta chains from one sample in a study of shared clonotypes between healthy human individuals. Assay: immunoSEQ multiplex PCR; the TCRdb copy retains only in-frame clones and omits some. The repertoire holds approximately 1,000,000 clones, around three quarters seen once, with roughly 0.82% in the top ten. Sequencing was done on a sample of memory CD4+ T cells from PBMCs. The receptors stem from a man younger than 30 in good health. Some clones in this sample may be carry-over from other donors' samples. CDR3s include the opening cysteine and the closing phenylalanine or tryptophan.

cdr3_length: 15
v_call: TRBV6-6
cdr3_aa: CASSKGLATSYEQYF

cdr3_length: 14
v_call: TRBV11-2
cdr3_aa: CASSFGHGPYGYTF

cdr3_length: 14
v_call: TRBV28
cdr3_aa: CASRRDLGTGELFF

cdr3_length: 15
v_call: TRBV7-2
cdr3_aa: CASRQTGFFTDTQYF

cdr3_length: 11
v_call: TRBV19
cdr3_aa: CASSSGQPQHF

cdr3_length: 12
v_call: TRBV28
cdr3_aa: CASSLSTGYAFF

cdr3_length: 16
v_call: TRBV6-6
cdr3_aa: CASSYPRAGGANEQFF

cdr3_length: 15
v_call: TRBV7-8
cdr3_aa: CASSANQGPWEKLFF

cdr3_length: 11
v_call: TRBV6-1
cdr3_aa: CASQAGGEQFF

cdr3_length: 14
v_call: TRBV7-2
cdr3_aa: CASSETSSYNEQFF

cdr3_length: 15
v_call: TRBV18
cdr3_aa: CASSPRLADTGELFF

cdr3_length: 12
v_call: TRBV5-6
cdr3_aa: CASSPGTDGYTF

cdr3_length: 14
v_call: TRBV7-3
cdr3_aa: CASSSRTSGGEQFF

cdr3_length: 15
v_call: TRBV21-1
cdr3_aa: CASSKGVENTGELFF

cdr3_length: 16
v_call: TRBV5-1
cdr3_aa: CASSLTTSGDTDTQYF

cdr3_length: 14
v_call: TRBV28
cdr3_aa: CASSPSGGADEQFF

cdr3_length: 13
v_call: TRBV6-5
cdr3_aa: CASRTPNTGELFF

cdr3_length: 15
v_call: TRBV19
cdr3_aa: CASSIDLRKNQPQHF

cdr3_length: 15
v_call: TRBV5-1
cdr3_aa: CASSFNQPSTDTQYF

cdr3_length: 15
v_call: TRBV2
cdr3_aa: CASSEIGQGADTQYF

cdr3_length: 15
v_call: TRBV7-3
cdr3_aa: CASSLAAGGPETQYF

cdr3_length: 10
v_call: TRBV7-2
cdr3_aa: CASSLRAQYF

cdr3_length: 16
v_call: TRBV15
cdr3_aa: CATSRGLSGSINIQYF

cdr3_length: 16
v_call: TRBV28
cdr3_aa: CASALARLASGHGYTF

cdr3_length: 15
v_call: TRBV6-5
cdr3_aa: CASSPPGQGSYEQYF

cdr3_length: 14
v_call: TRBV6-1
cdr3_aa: CASSPRTGRETQYF

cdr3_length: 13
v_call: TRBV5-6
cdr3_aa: CASTPLAGVEQFF

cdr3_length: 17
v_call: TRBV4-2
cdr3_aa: CASSAREGIRTAGELFF

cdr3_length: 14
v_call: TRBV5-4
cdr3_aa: CASSSAGTRETQYF

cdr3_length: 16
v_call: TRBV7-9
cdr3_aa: CASSLGARVTGNTIYF

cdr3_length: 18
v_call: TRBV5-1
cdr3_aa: CASSSNRDTGGMNTEAFF

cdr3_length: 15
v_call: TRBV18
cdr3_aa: CASSLGLAGVGEQYF

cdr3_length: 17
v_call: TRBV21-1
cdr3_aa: CASSSLLWTGGVGGYTF

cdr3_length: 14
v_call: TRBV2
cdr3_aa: CASSEATDRSEAFF

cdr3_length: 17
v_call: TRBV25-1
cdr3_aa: CASSENRGFNRNTEAFF

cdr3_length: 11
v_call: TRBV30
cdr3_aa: CAWSEVTEAFF

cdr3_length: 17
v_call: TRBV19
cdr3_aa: CASSIPRLAGAQETQYF

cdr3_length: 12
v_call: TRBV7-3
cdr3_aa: CASSPGQDRYTF

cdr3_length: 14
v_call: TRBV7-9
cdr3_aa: CASSGGGPLDEQYF

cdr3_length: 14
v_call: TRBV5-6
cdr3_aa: CASSLASGSYTQYF

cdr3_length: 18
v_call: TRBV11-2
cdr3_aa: CASRPLVGGRALVDEQFF

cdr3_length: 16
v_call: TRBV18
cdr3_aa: CASSPLGGGVGEKLFF

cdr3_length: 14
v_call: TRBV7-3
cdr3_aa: CASSSDRGRNEQFF

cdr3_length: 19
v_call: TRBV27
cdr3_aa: CASSSSGLAGDVGRETQYF

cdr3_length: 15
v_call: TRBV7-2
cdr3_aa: CASSLSSSGSYEQYF

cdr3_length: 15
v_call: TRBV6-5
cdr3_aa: CASRTGTAFYNEQFF

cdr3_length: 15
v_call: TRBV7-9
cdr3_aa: CASSLLADEPGQGYF

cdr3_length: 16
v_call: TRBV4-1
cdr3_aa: CASSETILTRAQEQYF

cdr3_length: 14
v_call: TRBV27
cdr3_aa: CASSRTASTDTQYF

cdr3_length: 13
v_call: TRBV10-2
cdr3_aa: CASREPASVEQYF

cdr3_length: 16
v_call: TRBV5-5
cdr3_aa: CASRKGTVIITDTQYF

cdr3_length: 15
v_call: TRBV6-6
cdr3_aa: CASSYRRQGGEKLFF

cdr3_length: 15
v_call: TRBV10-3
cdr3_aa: CAISEQAPNTGELFF

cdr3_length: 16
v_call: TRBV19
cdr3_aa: CASSPRGGSSSYEQYF

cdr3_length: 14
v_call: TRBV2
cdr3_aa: CASSSGLGEVEQFF

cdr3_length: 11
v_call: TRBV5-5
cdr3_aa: CASSSLQEYTF

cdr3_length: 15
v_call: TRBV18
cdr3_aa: CASSPGLAGDNEQFF